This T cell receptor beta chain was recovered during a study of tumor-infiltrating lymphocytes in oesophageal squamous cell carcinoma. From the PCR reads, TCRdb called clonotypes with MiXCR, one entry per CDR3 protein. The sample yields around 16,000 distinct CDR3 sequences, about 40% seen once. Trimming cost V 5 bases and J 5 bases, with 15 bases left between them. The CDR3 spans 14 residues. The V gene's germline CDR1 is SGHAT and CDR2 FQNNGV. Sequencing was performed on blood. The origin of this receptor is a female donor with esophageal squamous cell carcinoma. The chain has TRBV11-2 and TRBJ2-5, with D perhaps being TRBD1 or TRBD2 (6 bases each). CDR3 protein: CASSQMGGRETQYF. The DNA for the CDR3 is TGTGCCAGCAGCCAAATGGGGGGCAGGGAGACCCAGTACTTC.